This passage covers 10 T cell receptor beta chains from one sample sequenced in a study of T-cell memory formation after mild COVID-19. One entry per CDR3 protein, called by TCRdb with MiXCR from the 5' RACE reads. The sample records some 410,000 distinct CDR3 sequences, less than 25% being singletons. Sequenced sample: PBMCs or a T cell subset sorted from them (not recorded which). The source of these receptors is an adult woman who had mild COVID-19 (a few samples of this study predate the infection). Cell type and time point are not known.

The V and J genes are TRBV7-9 and TRBJ1-2; no reliable D call. The CDR3 is 13 residues long. CDR1 is SEHNR, CDR2 FQNEAQ, per germline (reference sequence). Trimming cost V 4 bases and J 6 bases, with 12 bases left between them. CDR3 region: CASSSAEPHGYTF. The DNA for the CDR3 is TGTGCCAGCAGCTCGGCAGAGCCCCATGGCTACACCTTC.

The gene calls are TRBV20-1 and TRBJ1-2, with a weak D call TRBD1 (6 bases). The ends were cut back, 0 bases at V and 10 bases at J, with 9 bases in the middle. Germline CDR1 reads DFQATT; CDR2 reads SNEGSKA (reference sequence). The CDR3 spans 11 residues. The CDR3 reads CSAREGGAYTF. For the CDR3, the DNA is TGCAGTGCTAGAGAAGGGGGGGCCTACACCTTC.

This clonotype was counted at least ten times. This chain uses TRBV6-5 with TRBJ2-6; D gene ambiguous. CDR3 length equals 16 residues. V dropped 3 bases and J dropped 0 bases, with 9 bases sitting between them. The germline CDR1 and CDR2 sequences are MNHEY and SVGAGI. Written as DNA, the CDR3 is TGTGCCAGCAGTTATACCCAGGACTCTGGGGCCAACGTCCTGACTTTC. Its protein product is CASSYTQDSGANVLTF.

This chain joins TRBV9 and TRBJ2-3; D ambiguous. The CDR3 sequence is 14 residues long. Germline V gene data show CDR1 as SGDLS and CDR2 as YYNGEE. The V gene lost 5 bases and the J gene lost 0 bases, with 10 bases spanning the gap. The CDR3 loop is CASSEGPSTDTQYF. The DNA for the CDR3 is TGTGCCAGCAGTGAAGGGCCTAGCACAGATACGCAGTATTTT.

This clonotype turned up a few times. The chain recombines TRBV12-3 or TRBV12-4 with TRBJ2-4; a weak D match, TRBD2 (6 bases). Trimming left V 4 bases short and J 9 bases short, with 10 bases between. The CDR3 covers 12 residues. Written as DNA, the CDR3 is TGTGCCAGCAGTTCTGCCGGGGGCATTCAGTACTTC. It specifies CASSSAGGIQYF.

The DNA of the CDR3 is TGTGCCAGCAGCTTATCTAGCTCAGGAGGCGATGAGCAGTTCTTC. Amino acid sequence: CASSLSSSGGDEQFF. This chain links TRBV7-9 with TRBJ2-1; a possible D gene is TRBD2 (5 bases). CDR1 and CDR2 (germline): SEHNR, FQNEAQ (reference sequence). The CDR3 extends over 15 amino acids. V was shortened by 2 bases and J by 8 bases, with 16 bases between the two germline ends.

CDR3 DNA: TGCAGTGCTAGAGGTCAAGCGGGGAGGCGCTACGAGCAGTACTTC. It translates to CSARGQAGRRYEQYF. The chain recombines TRBV20-1 with TRBJ2-7, with 7 bases fitting TRBD2. Germline V gene sequence: CDR1 DFQATT, CDR2 SNEGSKA (reference sequence). The CDR3 totals 15 residues. Unmatched junction bases numbered 9, after V lost 1 base and J lost 3 bases.

CDR3 in amino acids: CASSEGQAGNQPQHF. The CDR3 DNA follows: TGCGCCAGCAGCGAGGGACAGGCGGGCAATCAGCCCCAGCATTTT. The V gene is TRBV5-1, the J gene TRBJ1-5; 8 bases line up with TRBD1. Germline assignment: CDR1 SGHRS and CDR2 YFSETQ. The CDR3 covers 15 residues. The V segment lost 4 bases and the J segment 2 bases; nucleotides outside the gene matches: 5. The variable domain in full, completed from reference TRBV5-1 and TRBJ1-5, reads KAGVTQTPRYLIKTRGQQVTLSCSPISGHRSVSWYQQTPGQGLQFLFEYFSETQRNKGNFPGRFSGRQFSNSRSEMNVSTLELGDSALYLCASSEGQAGNQPQHFGDGTRLSIL.

The gene calls are TRBV6-6 and TRBJ2-7; no clear D gene. Germline V gives CDR1 MNHNY, CDR2 SVGAGI (reference sequence). The CDR3 length is 11 residues. Trimming removed 11 bases from V and 0 bases from J, with 8 bases in between. The CDR3 DNA reads TGTGCCGTCGGAGACTCCTACGAGCAGTACTTC. It specifies CAVGDSYEQYF.

V is TRBV4-2 and J is TRBJ2-7; TRBD2 aligns across 10 bases. The V and J ends lost 0 bases and 0 bases, in that order; junction bases with no gene match: 2. CDR3 length equals 16 residues. The germline V gene encodes CDR1 LGHNA and CDR2 YNFKEQ. The CDR3 sequence: CASSQESSGSSYEQYF. For the CDR3, the DNA is TGTGCCAGCAGCCAAGAGTCTAGCGGGAGCTCCTACGAGCAGTACTTC.